This record covers a single TCR beta chain. This sample includes further DNA sequences coding for the same CDR3. The data are from a study of blood T cell repertoires in COVID-19. Turning to the study itself: The origin of the acute and convalescent COVID-19 samples was the United States, Italy and Spain.

In the original analysis: By means of reference gene primer amplification, nucleated cell counts were estimated. Measured with immunoSEQ multiplex PCR; TCRdb has only the in-frame clones, and not every one. V and J calls and clone size are as listed in that table; D and trimming were resolved from the DNA. This table holds under 250,000 clones, 80% to 90% found once. This CDR3 contains 14 residues. V trimming: 0 bases; J trimming: 4 bases; junction bases outside the gene matches: 1. CDR1 is SGHRS and CDR2 is YFSETQ in the germline V gene. The study assigned cohorts using participant-reported clinical history.

This receptor was identified in a woman aged 25-40 years who had been exposed to COVID-19. This chain uses TRBV5-1 with TRBJ2-7, with 10 positions matching TRBD1. Material: PBMCs or T cells enriched from blood (not recorded which). CDR3 sequence reads: CASSLGQGAYEQYF. The CDR3 DNA reads TGCGCCAGCAGCTTGGGACAGGGGGCGTACGAGCAGTACTTC.